The T cell receptor beta chain described here comes from a study of T cell repertoires in cytomegalovirus infection. Study information: Shared public TCR beta signatures pointed to both CMV infection and a matching HLA type. The study, taken as a whole, reports: The ex vivo response was dominated by HLA-C-restricted CMV-specific TCR beta clonotypes.

TCRdb used MiXCR to reprocess the reads, holding one entry per CDR3 protein. In the table there are 600,000 to 800,000 distinct CDR3 sequences, 20% to 25% of which are singletons. Germline assignment: CDR1 SEHNR and CDR2 FQNEAQ (reference sequence). The V gene end was trimmed by 5 bases and the J gene end by 0 bases; junction bases not matched to a gene: 20. The CDR3 is 21 residues long. This clonotype was counted a few times. Its antigen is currently unknown. Sequencing input: CD8+ T cells from PBMCs. This clonotype was obtained from a human donor in good health (CMV status not recorded). Some clones in this sample may be carry-over from other donors' samples. V and J are TRBV7-9 and TRBJ1-1; 11 positions match TRBD1. CDR3 bases: TGTGCCAGCAGCGCTACGCCGGGACAGGGGGAGGGAAGCCCAATGAACACTGAAGCTTTCTTT. It codes for CASSATPGQGEGSPMNTEAFF.